The T cell receptor (beta chain) described here comes from a study of shared clonotypes between healthy human individuals. CDR1 and CDR2 (germline): MDHEN, SYDVKM. The V and J ends lost 6 bases and 9 bases respectively, with 9 bases between them. The CDR3 runs 11 residues. It was at deep level that the assay was run. Assay used: immunoSEQ multiplex PCR; TCRdb lists only in-frame clones, some missing. The table has more than 1.2 million clones, around 98.5% seen once; the top ten hold under 0.45%. V is TRBV28 and J is TRBJ2-1; no clear D gene. The source material was naive CD4+ T cells sorted from blood. Described subset: CD45RA+ positively selected. The clonotype originates from a man in his thirties or forties in good health. This chain's CDR3 is CASRDGAEQFF. The CDR3 region has the DNA TGTGCCAGCAGGGATGGTGCTGAGCAGTTCTTC.